This T cell receptor beta chain was sequenced for a study of T cell clonotyping in hematopoietic cell transplantation. This table comes from immunoSEQ multiplex PCR, and its TCRdb copy is limited to in-frame clones, with some not included. The sample records 30,000 to 45,000 clones, 80% to 90% being singletons. There are 17 residues in the CDR3. Trimming left V 2 bases short and J 0 bases short, with 13 bases between. The germline CDR1 and CDR2 sequences are SGHTA and FQGNSA. Sequencing input: peripheral blood mononuclear cells. This chain joins TRBV7-2 and TRBJ2-2, with D tentatively TRBD2 (6 bases). This receptor was obtained from a woman in her thirties or forties in good health. Some clones in this sample may be carry-over from other donors' samples. The chain's CDR3 is CASSLRELGSNTGELFF. In nucleotides, the CDR3 is TGTGCCAGCAGCTTACGGGAGTTGGGATCGAACACCGGGGAGCTGTTTTTT.